This TCR beta chain was identified in a study of T cell repertoires in cytomegalovirus infection. TCRdb re-called the reads with MiXCR, one entry per CDR3 protein. The sample has 570,000 or so distinct CDR3 sequences, about 39% seen once. In the case of this clonotype: The target antigen is unknown.

The length of the CDR3 is 11 residues. The trim removed 4 bases at V and 10 bases at J, leaving 3 bases unmatched. Germline loops: CDR1 LNHDA, CDR2 SQIVND (reference sequence). The sequence was collected from a human donor in good health (CMV status not recorded). Some clones in this sample may be carry-over from other donors' samples. The sample in question was cultured PBMCs, obtained from culture after CMV antigen stimulation. The V call is TRBV19, the J call TRBJ1-2; 7 positions agree with TRBD1. CDR3 nucleotide sequence: TGTGCCAGTAGTACGACAGGGATCTACACCTTC. Its translation is CASSTTGIYTF.